Below, one T cell receptor beta chain is given with its context. Its antigen remains unidentified. Using a J-beta primer mix together with a sample-barcoded 5' primer, a second PCR was run for about 6 to 12 cycles. Each CDR3 protein gets one entry after TCRdb re-called the 5' RACE reads with MiXCR. The data show 550,000 to 600,000 distinct CDR3 sequences, roughly 48% seen once. The V gene lost 7 bases and the J gene lost 6 bases, with 19 bases spanning the gap. CDR1 and CDR2 (germline): SNHLY, FYNNEI. The CDR3 is 15 residues long. The data originate from a study of blood T cells in healthy people across ages. General study findings and limits: PBMCs left unsorted prevented a conclusive naive versus antigen-experienced comparison.

Drawing of peripheral blood yielded approximately 10 milliliters from each donor. RNA extraction gave at least 5.5 micrograms of total RNA per sample. The gene calls are TRBV2 and TRBJ2-1; D remains unclear. The sample comprised blood. This TCR derives from a man older than 75 in good health. The CDR3 spells CASIPAMATSNEQFF. The CDR3, as DNA: TGTGCCAGCATTCCGGCTATGGCTACCAGCAATGAGCAGTTCTTC.